This passage covers 15 T cell receptor beta chains from one sample sequenced in a study of T cell responses to AZD1222 COVID-19 vaccine. Profiling relied on immunoSEQ multiplex PCR, and the TCRdb table lists in-frame clones only, not all of them. The sample shows some 170,000 clones, approximately 87% of them seen only once. The sequencing used peripheral blood, collected 28 days after the second AZD1222 dose. The source is an adult who received the AZD1222 COVID-19 vaccine.

The chain employs TRBV18 and TRBJ2-2; D ambiguous. This CDR3 has 13 residues. Trimming pared 4 bases from V and 6 bases from J, leaving 9 bases between. In germline, CDR1 is KGHSH, CDR2 LQKENI. The CDR3 spells CASSRLRPGELFF. The CDR3 DNA sequence: TGTGCCAGCTCACGCCTGCGCCCCGGGGAGCTGTTTTTT.

The chain combines TRBV2 with TRBJ2-5; D not resolved. Germline values: CDR1 SNHLY, CDR2 FYNNEI. V was shortened by 7 bases and J by 2 bases, with 11 bases between the two germline ends. The CDR3 length is 13 residues. CDR3 amino acids: CASTLVKQETQYF. The DNA for the CDR3 is TGTGCCAGCACACTTGTGAAGCAAGAGACCCAGTACTTC.

The V and J genes are TRBV19 and TRBJ1-4; 9 bases are shared with TRBD1. Germline assignment: CDR1 LNHDA and CDR2 SQIVND (reference sequence). This CDR3 has 16 amino acids. V shed 7 bases and J 7 bases; nucleotides not matched to a gene: 13. The DNA for the CDR3 is TGTGCCAGTAAACTAAAAGGGGACAGGGTCGGTGAAAAACTGTTTTTT. Translating gives CASKLKGDRVGEKLFF.

This clone was seen a single time. This chain uses TRBV4-1 with TRBJ1-2; TRBD1 matches 8 bases. V lost 5 bases to trimming and J lost 1 base; unmatched junction nucleotides: 3. The CDR3 has 14 amino acids. The germline gives CDR1 MGHRA, CDR2 YSYEKL. CDR3 coding DNA: TGCGCCAGCAGCGGGACAGGAGTTAACTATGGCTACACCTTC. Translating gives CASSGTGVNYGYTF.

This chain joins TRBV6-4 and TRBJ2-1; either TRBD1 or TRBD2 may fit D (5 bases each). V lost 3 bases and J 0 bases, leaving 9 bases between the germline ends. The germline CDR1 and CDR2 sequences are MRHNA and SNTAGT. CDR3 length: 15 amino acids. CDR3 DNA sequence: TGTGCCAGCAGTGAGGCAGGGACCTCCTACAATGAGCAGTTCTTC. Protein product: CASSEAGTSYNEQFF.

This clone was detected once. V and J are TRBV12-5 and TRBJ1-5; 7 nucleotides agree with TRBD1. Germline lookup yields CDR1 LGHNT and CDR2 FRNRAP. The CDR3 length is 15 residues. With V trimmed by 6 bases and J by 0 bases, 5 bases remained unmatched. CDR3 in amino acids: CASGRDSYSNQPQHF. For the CDR3, the DNA is TGTGCTAGTGGCCGGGACAGCTATAGCAATCAGCCCCAGCATTTT.

The chain recombines TRBV6-5 with TRBJ2-7; perhaps TRBD2 as D (5 bases). Germline lookup yields CDR1 MNHEY and CDR2 SVGAGI. Trimming pared 4 bases from V and 5 bases from J, leaving 18 bases between. The length of the CDR3 is 15 residues. CDR3 in amino acids: CASSSRGYTSHEQYF. The CDR3 nucleotides read TGTGCCAGCAGTTCAAGAGGGTATACGAGCCACGAGCAGTACTTC.

The genes are TRBV4-2 and TRBJ2-7; D may be TRBD1 (5 bases). The V end was cut by 0 bases, the J end by 1 base, with 7 bases between. The CDR3 has 14 amino acids. Germline V lookup: CDR1 LGHNA, CDR2 YNFKEQ. CDR3 residues: CASSQDRQSYEQYF. Written as DNA, the CDR3 is TGTGCCAGCAGCCAAGACAGACAGTCCTACGAGCAGTACTTC.

The chain joins TRBV7-6 to TRBJ1-3; TRBD1 aligns across 8 bases. Germline assignment: CDR1 SGHVS and CDR2 FNYEAQ. Unmatched junction bases numbered 1, after V lost 1 base and J lost 5 bases. There are 14 residues in the CDR3. CDR3 coding DNA: TGTGCCAGCAGCTTAGGACAGGGGAGAAACACCATATATTTT. Its translation: CASSLGQGRNTIYF.

In DNA, the CDR3 is TGTGCCAGTAGTTTGGAGGCTGCCCCGGGGGGGGCTTTCTTT. Translating it yields CASSLEAAPGGAFF. The chain recombines TRBV19 with TRBJ1-1, with D perhaps TRBD1 (5 bases). Per germline, CDR1 LNHDA and CDR2 SQIVND (reference sequence). CDR3 size: 14 residues. The ends were cut back, 5 bases at V and 11 bases at J, with 21 bases in the middle.

The chain joins TRBV6-5 to TRBJ2-7, with D perhaps matching TRBD1 or TRBD2 (5 bases each). This CDR3 has 13 residues. Trimming pared 9 bases from V and 5 bases from J, leaving 17 bases between. Per germline, CDR1 MNHEY and CDR2 SVGAGI. CDR3 protein: CASLGLLGDEQYF. CDR3 nucleotide sequence: TGTGCCAGTCTGGGGCTACTAGGGGACGAGCAGTACTTC.

This rearrangement joins TRBV7-9 to TRBJ1-1; no clear D gene. The CDR3 loop spans 15 amino acids. Between the trimmed V and J ends, which lost 5 bases and 2 bases, there was a span of 15 bases. Per the germline V gene, CDR1 is SEHNR and CDR2 is FQNEAQ (reference sequence). The CDR3: CASSLREGGNTEAFF. The CDR3 coding sequence is TGTGCCAGCAGCCTAAGGGAGGGTGGTAACACTGAAGCTTTCTTT.

The rearrangement joins TRBV7-2 to TRBJ2-3, with 7 positions matching TRBD2. The CDR3 is made up of 14 amino acids. The V gene end was trimmed by 2 bases and the J gene end by 6 bases; junction bases not matched to a gene: 5. Germline lookup yields CDR1 SGHTA and CDR2 FQGNSA. The CDR3 nucleotides are TGTGCCAGCAGCTTATGGCGGGGAGGGGATACGCAGTATTTT. It codes for CASSLWRGGDTQYF.

V usage is TRBV5-4 and J usage is TRBJ1-1; D is unresolved. V was cut by 4 bases and J by 2 bases, with 3 bases left in between. In germline, CDR1 is SGHNT, CDR2 YYREEE (reference sequence). There are 11 residues in the CDR3. Here the CDR3 DNA reads TGTGCCAGCAGCCTAAACACTGAAGCTTTCTTT. It specifies CASSLNTEAFF.

This rearrangement joins TRBV7-9 to TRBJ1-2; D is perhaps TRBD1 (5 bases). The CDR3 has 14 residues. V was trimmed by 5 bases and J by 5 bases, leaving 15 bases between them. Germline values: CDR1 SEHNR, CDR2 FQNEAQ (reference sequence). This chain's CDR3 is CASSTSEGLYGYTF. The CDR3 region has the DNA TGTGCCAGCAGCACCTCGGAGGGGTTGTATGGCTACACCTTC.